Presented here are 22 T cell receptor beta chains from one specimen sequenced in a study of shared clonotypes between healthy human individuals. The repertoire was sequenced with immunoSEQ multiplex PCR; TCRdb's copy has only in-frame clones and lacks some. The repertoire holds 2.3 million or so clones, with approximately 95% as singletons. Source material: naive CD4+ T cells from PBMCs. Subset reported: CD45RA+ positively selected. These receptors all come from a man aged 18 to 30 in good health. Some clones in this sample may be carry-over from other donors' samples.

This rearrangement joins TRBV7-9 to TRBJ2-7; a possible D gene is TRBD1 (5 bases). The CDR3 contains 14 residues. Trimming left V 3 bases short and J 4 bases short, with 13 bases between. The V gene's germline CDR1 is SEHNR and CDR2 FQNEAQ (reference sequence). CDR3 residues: CASSLDTARYEQYF. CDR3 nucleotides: TGTGCCAGCAGCTTGGACACCGCCCGATACGAGCAGTACTTC.

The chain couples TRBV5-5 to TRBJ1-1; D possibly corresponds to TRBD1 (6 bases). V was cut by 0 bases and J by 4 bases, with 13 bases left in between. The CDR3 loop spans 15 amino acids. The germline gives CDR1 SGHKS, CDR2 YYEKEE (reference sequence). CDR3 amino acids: CASSLDPGEGTEAFF. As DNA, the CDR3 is TGTGCCAGCAGCTTGGACCCAGGGGAAGGCACTGAAGCTTTCTTT.

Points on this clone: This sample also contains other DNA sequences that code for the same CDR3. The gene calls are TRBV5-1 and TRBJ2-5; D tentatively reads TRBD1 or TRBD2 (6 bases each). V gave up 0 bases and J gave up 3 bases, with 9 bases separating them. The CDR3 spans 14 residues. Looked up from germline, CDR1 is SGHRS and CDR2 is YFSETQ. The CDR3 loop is CASSLGGAKETQYF. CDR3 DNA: TGCGCCAGCAGCTTGGGGGGGGCGAAAGAGACCCAGTACTTC.

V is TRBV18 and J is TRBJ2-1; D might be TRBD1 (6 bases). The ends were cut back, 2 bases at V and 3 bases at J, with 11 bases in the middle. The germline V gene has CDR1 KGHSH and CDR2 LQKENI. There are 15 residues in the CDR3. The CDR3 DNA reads TGTGCCAGCTCACCAAGGAAGGACAGCTACAATGAGCAGTTCTTC. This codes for CASSPRKDSYNEQFF. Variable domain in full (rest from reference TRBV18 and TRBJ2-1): NAGVMQNPRHLVRRRGQEARLRCSPMKGHSHVYWYRQLPEEGLKFMVYLQKENIIDESGMPKERFSAEFPKEGPSILRIQQVVRGDSAAYFCASSPRKDSYNEQFFGPGTRLTVL.

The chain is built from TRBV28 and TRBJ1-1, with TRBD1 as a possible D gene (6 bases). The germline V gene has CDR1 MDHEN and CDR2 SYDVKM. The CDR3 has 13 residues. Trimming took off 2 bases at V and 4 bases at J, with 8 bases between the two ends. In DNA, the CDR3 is TGTGCCAGCAGTTTAGGGGGCCCCACTGAAGCTTTCTTT. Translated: CASSLGGPTEAFF.

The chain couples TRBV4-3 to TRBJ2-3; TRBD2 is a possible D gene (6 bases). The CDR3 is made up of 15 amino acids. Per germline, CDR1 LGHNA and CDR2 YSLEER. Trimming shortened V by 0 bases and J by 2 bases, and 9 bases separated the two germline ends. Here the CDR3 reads CASSQDMGLTDTQYF. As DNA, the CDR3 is TGCGCCAGCAGCCAAGACATGGGACTCACAGATACGCAGTATTTT.

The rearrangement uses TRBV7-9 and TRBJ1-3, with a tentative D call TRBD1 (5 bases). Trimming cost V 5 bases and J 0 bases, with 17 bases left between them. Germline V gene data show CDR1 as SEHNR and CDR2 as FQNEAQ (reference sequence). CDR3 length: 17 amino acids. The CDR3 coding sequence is TGTGCCAGCAGCCCGGGCCTCAGGGTACTCTCTGGAAACACCATATATTTT. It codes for CASSPGLRVLSGNTIYF.

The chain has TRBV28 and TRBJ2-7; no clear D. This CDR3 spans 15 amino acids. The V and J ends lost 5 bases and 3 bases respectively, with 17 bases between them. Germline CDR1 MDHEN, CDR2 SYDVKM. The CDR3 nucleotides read TGTGCCAGCAGTGTGGCGTGGTCCAGTTACTACGAGCAGTACTTC. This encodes CASSVAWSSYYEQYF. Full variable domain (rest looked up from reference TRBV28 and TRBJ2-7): DVKVTQSSRYLVKRTGEKVFLECVQDMDHENMFWYRQDPGLGLRLIYFSYDVKMKEKGDIPEGYSVSREKKERFSLILESASTNQTSMYLCASSVAWSSYYEQYFGPGTRLTVT.

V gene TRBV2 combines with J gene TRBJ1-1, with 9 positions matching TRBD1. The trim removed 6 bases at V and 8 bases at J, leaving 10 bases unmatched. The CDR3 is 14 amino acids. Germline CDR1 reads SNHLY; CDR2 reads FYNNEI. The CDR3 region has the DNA TGTGCCAGCAGCTACGAGGGACAGGGTTCAGAAGCTTTCTTT. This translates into CASSYEGQGSEAFF.

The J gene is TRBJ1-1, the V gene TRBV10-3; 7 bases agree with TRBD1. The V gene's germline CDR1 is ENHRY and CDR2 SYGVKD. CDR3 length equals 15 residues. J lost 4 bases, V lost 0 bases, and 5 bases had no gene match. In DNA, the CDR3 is TGTGCCATCAGTGAGTCAACAGGGGCGGGCACTGAAGCTTTCTTT. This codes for CAISESTGAGTEAFF.

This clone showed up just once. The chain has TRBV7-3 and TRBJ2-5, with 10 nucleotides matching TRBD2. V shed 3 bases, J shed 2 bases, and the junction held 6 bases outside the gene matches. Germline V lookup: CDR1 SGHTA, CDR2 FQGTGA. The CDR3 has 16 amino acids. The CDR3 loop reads CASSFGLAGDQETQYF. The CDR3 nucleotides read TGTGCCAGCAGCTTCGGCCTAGCGGGAGATCAAGAGACCCAGTACTTC.

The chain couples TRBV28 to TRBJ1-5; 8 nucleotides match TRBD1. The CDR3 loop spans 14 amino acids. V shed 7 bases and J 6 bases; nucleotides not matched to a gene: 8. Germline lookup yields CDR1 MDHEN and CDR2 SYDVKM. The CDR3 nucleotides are TGTGCCAGCATCAAGGGAGGGACAGGTCAGCCCCAGCATTTT. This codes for CASIKGGTGQPQHF.

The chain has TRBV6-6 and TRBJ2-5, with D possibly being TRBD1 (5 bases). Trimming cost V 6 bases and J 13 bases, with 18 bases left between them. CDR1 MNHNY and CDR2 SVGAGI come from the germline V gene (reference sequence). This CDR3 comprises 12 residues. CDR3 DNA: TGTGCCAGCAGCCCCGGAGACAGTTCCCCGTACTTC. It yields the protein CASSPGDSSPYF.

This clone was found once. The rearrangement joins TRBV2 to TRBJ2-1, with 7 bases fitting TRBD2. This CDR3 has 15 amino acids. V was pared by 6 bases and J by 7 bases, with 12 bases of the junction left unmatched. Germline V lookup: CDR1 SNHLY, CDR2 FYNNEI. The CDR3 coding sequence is TGTGCCAGCAGCTTGGGGGGAGGGCCTTGGAATGAGCAGTTCTTC. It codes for CASSLGGGPWNEQFF. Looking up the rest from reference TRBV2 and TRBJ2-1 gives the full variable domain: EPEVTQTPSHQVTQMGQEVILRCVPISNHLYFYWYRQILGQKVEFLVSFYNNEISEKSEIFDDQFSVERPDGSNFTLKIRSTKLEDSAMYFCASSLGGGPWNEQFFGPGTRLTVL.

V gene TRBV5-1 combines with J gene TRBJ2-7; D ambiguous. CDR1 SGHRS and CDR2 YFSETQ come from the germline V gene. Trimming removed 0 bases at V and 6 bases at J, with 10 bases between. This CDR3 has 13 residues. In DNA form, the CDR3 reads TGCGCCAGCAGCTTGGTTGGGTTGGTCGAGCAGTACTTC. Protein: CASSLVGLVEQYF.

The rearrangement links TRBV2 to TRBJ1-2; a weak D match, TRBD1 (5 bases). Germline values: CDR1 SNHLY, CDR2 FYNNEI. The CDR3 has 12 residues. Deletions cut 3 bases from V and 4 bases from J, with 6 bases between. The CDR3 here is CASSDRAYGYTF. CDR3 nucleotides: TGTGCCAGCAGTGACAGGGCCTATGGCTACACCTTC.

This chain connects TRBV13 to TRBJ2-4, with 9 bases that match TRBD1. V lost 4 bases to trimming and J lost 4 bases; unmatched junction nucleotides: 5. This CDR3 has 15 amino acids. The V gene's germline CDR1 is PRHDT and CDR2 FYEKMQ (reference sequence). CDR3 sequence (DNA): TGTGCCAGCAGCTGGGCCGGGACAGGGAAAAACATTCAGTACTTC. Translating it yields CASSWAGTGKNIQYF.

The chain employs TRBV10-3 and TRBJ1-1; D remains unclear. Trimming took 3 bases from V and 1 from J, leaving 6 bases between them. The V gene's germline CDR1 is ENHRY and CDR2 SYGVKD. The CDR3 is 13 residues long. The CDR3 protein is CAISDEGNTEAFF. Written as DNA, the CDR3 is TGTGCCATCAGTGATGAAGGGAACACTGAAGCTTTCTTT.

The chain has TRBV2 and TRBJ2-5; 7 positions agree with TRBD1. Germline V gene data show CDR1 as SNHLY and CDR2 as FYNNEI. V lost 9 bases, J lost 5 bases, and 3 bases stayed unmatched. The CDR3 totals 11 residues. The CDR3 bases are TGTGCCAGGGGGACAGCCGAGACCCAGTACTTC. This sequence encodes CARGTAETQYF.

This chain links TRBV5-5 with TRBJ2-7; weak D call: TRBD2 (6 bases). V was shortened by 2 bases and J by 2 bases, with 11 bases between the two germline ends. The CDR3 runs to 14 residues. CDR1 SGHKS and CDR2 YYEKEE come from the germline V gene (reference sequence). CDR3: CASSFPGSTYEQYF. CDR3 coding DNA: TGTGCCAGCAGCTTCCCCGGGAGCACCTACGAGCAGTACTTC.

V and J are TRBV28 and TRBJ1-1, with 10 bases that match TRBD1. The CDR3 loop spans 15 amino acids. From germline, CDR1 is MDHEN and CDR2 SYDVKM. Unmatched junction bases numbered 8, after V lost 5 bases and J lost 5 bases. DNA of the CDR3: TGTGCCAGCAGTCCTCCTCGGACAGGGGGTACTGAAGCTTTCTTT. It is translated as CASSPPRTGGTEAFF.

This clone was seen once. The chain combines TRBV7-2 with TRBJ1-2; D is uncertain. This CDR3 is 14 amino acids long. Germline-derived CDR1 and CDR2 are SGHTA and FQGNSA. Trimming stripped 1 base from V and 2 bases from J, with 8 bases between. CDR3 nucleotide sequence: TGTGCCAGCAGCTTAGTTATGGTGAACTATGGCTACACCTTC. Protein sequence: CASSLVMVNYGYTF.